This TCR beta chain was sequenced in a study of T cell responses to AZD1222 COVID-19 vaccine. Points from the study as a whole: Baseline serostatus was positive in only a handful of AZD1222 recipients.

The CDR3 spans 14 residues. Trimming took off 2 bases at V and 4 bases at J, with 10 bases between the two ends. Germline CDR1 SNHLY, CDR2 FYNNEI. The data were produced by immunoSEQ multiplex PCR, yet TCRdb's version contains in-frame clones alone and is incomplete. The sample lists approximately 140,000 clones, 80% to 95% seen once, with under 4% in the top ten. Remarks on this clone: What it binds is not known.

The receptor was isolated from an adult who received the AZD1222 COVID-19 vaccine. V gene TRBV2 combines with J gene TRBJ2-3; D is uncertain. This sample comprised peripheral blood, obtained 28 days after the second AZD1222 dose. CDR3 in amino acids: CASSEIGSADTQYF. DNA for the CDR3: TGTGCCAGCAGTGAAATAGGCAGCGCAGATACGCAGTATTTT. Drawing the rest from reference TRBV2 and TRBJ2-3, the complete variable domain is EPEVTQTPSHQVTQMGQEVILRCVPISNHLYFYWYRQILGQKVEFLVSFYNNEISEKSEIFDDQFSVERPDGSNFTLKIRSTKLEDSAMYFCASSEIGSADTQYFGPGTRLTVL.